This TCR beta chain derives from a study of blood T cell repertoires in COVID-19. The V end was cut by 5 bases, the J end by 8 bases, with 19 bases between. Looked up from germline, CDR1 is MNHEY and CDR2 is SMNVEV (reference sequence). The CDR3 sequence is 15 residues long. Measured with immunoSEQ multiplex PCR; TCRdb has only the in-frame clones, and not every one. The sample includes about 270,000 clones, approximately 91% seen only once; the top ten take about 2.3%. What was sequenced was PBMCs or T cells enriched from blood (not recorded which). The receptor comes from a woman aged 40 to 55 with acute COVID-19. The chain links TRBV27 to TRBJ2-1; a possible D gene is TRBD2 (6 bases). CDR3 nucleotides: TGTGCCAGCAGTCCGGGGTTCGCACTAGCATATGAGCAGTTCTTC. Its translation: CASSPGFALAYEQFF.